The 2 T cell receptor beta chains presented below share a single source sample, sequenced in a study of blood T cells in healthy people across ages. With a J-beta primer mix and a sample-barcoded 5' primer, a second PCR ran about 7 to 12 cycles. TCRdb re-analysed the 5' RACE reads in MiXCR, keeping a single row per CDR3 protein. The sample holds more than 700,000 distinct CDR3 sequences, more than 35% seen once. Material for sequencing was blood. The receptors stem from a man aged 80 or over in good health.

The chain has TRBV27 and TRBJ2-7, with 12 bases aligning to TRBD2. The CDR3 length is 18 residues. Germline V CDR1 and CDR2: MNHEY, SMNVEV (reference sequence). V lost 7 bases to trimming and J lost 3 bases; unmatched junction nucleotides: 16. The CDR3 is CASTLRGIQTSGSYEQYF. DNA for the CDR3: TGTGCCAGCACCTTGAGGGGGATCCAGACTAGCGGGAGCTACGAGCAGTACTTC.

This clonotype was seen a handful of times. V gene TRBV20-1 combines with J gene TRBJ2-7; D uncertain. The CDR3 is 12 amino acids. V dropped 1 base and J dropped 6 bases, with 10 bases sitting between them. Germline V CDR1 and CDR2: DFQATT, SNEGSKA (reference sequence). In DNA form, the CDR3 reads TGCAGTGCTAGAGTGCCTCCGGGCGAGCAGTACTTC. It encodes CSARVPPGEQYF.